This TCR beta chain was found in a study of CD8 T cells in ankylosing spondylitis. Per germline, CDR1 KGHDR and CDR2 SFDVKD. The V and J ends lost 3 bases and 8 bases, in that order; junction bases with no gene match: 1. CDR3 size: 12 residues. Whole-study results and caveats: Matched synovial fluid from ankylosing spondylitis patients was reported to be enriched for disease-linked clones. In the blood and synovial fluid of reactive arthritis, some motif variants had been previously reported. A TCR beta motif of 7 to 9 highly homologous variants seemed to mark ankylosing spondylitis blood.

This clonotype has a handful of counts. Antigen specificity is unknown. TCRdb reprocessed the 5' RACE reads via MiXCR and lists one record per CDR3 protein. The data show 700,000 to 850,000 distinct CDR3 sequences, 12% seen once. The chain joins TRBV24-1 to TRBJ2-3; the match to TRBD1 covers 7 bases. The clonotype was recovered from a male donor with ankylosing spondylitis. The material sequenced was blood, either unsorted or a sorted T cell fraction (not recorded which). The CDR3: CATSDQGVTQYF. The CDR3, as DNA: TGTGCCACCAGTGATCAGGGGGTTACGCAGTATTTT.